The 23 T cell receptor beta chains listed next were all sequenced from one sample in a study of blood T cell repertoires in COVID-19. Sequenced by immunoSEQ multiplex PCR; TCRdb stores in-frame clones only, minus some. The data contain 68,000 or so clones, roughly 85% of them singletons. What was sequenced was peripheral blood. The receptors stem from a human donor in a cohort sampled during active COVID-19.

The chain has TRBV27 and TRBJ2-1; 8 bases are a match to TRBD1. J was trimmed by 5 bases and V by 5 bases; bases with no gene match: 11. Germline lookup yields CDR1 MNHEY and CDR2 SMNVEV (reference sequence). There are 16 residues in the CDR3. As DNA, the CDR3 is TGTGCCAGCAGTCGCCAAGCACAGGGGGGAAACAATGAGCAGTTCTTC. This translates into CASSRQAQGGNNEQFF.

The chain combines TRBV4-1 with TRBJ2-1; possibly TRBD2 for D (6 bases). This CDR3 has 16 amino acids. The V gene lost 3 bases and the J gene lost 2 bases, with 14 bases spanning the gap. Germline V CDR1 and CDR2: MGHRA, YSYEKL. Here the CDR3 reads CASSQERDSTYNEQFF. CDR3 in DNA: TGCGCCAGCAGCCAGGAGAGGGACTCAACCTACAATGAGCAGTTCTTC.

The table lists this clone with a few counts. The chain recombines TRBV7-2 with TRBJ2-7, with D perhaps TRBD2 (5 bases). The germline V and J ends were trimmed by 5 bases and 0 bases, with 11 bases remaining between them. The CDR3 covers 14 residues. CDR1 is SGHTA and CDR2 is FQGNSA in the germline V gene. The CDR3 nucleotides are TGTGCCAGCAGCATACTCGCGGGCTCCTACGAGCAGTACTTC. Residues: CASSILAGSYEQYF.

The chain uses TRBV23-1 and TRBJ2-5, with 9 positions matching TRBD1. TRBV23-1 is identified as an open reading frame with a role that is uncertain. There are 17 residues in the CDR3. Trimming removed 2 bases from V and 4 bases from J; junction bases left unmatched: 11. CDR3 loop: CASSQGDRDRERETQYF. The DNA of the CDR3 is TGCGCCAGCAGTCAAGGGGACCGGGACAGGGAGCGAGAGACCCAGTACTTC.

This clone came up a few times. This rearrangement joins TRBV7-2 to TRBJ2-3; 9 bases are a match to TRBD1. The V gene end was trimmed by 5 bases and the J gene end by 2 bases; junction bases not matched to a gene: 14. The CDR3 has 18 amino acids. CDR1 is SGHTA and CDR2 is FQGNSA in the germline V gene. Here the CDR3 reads CASSRTGTGMGPTDTQYF. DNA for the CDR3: TGTGCCAGCAGCCGGACCGGGACAGGGATGGGCCCCACAGATACGCAGTATTTT.

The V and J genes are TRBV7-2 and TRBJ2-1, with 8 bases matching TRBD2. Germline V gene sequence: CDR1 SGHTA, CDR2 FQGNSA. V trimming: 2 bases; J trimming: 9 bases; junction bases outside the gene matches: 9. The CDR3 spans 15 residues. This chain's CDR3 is CASSLLGSGKSEQFF. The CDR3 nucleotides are TGTGCCAGCAGCTTACTGGGTAGCGGGAAGAGTGAGCAGTTCTTC.

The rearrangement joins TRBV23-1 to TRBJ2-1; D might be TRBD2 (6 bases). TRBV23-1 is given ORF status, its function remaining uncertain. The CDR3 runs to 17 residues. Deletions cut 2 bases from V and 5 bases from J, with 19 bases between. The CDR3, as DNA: TGCGCCAGCAGTCAAAAGTTAGGGCGGGACCCCCACAATGAGCAGTTCTTC. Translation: CASSQKLGRDPHNEQFF.

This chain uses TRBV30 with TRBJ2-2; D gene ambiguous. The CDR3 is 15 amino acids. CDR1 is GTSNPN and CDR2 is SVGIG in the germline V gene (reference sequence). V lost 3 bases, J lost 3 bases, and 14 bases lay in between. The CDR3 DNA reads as TGTGCCTGGAGAGGCGGTCTGGCATACACCGGGGAGCTGTTTTTT. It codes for CAWRGGLAYTGELFF.

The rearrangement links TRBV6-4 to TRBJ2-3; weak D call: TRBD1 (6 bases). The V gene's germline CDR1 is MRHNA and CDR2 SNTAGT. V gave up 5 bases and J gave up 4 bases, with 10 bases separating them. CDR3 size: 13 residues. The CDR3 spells CASSYRAADTQYF. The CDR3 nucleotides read TGTGCCAGCAGTTACAGGGCCGCAGATACGCAGTATTTT.

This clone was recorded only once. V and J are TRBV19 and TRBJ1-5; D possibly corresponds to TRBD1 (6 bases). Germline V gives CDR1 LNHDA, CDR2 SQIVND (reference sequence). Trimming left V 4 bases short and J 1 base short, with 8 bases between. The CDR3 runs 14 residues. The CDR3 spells CASSTTGSNQPQHF. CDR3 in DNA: TGTGCCAGTAGTACCACAGGGAGCAATCAGCCCCAGCATTTT.

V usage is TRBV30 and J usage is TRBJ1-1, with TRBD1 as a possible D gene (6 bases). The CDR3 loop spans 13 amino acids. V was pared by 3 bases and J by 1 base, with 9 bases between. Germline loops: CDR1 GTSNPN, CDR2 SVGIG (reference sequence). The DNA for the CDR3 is TGTGCCTGGAGGGGGGCCTGGAACACTGAAGCTTTCTTT. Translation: CAWRGAWNTEAFF.

CDR3 nucleotides: TGTGCCAGTACTCCGGGACAGGGCAAGCAGACCCAGTACTTC. This codes for CASTPGQGKQTQYF. This rearrangement joins TRBV19 to TRBJ2-5, with TRBD1 matching over 9 bases. The CDR3 totals 14 residues. Germline assignment: CDR1 LNHDA and CDR2 SQIVND (reference sequence). J lost 6 bases, V lost 7 bases, and 9 bases had no gene match.

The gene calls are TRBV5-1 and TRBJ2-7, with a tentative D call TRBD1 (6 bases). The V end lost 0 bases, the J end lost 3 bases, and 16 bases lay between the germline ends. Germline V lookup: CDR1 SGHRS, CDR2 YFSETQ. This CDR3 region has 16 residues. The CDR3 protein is CASSLALGARVYEQYF. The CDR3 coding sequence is TGCGCCAGCAGCTTGGCCCTGGGGGCTAGGGTCTACGAGCAGTACTTC.

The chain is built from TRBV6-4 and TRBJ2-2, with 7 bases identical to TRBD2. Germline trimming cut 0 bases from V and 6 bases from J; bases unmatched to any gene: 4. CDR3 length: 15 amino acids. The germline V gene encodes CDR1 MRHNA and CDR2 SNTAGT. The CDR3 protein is CASSDSGLVAGELFF. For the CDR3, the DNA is TGTGCCAGCAGTGACTCTGGACTAGTGGCCGGGGAGCTGTTTTTT.

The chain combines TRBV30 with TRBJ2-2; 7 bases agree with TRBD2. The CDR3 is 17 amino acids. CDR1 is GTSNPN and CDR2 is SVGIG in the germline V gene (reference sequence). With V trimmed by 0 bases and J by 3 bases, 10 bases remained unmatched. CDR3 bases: TGTGCCTGGAGTGTAATGTTGGCGGGGGATTACACCGGGGAGCTGTTTTTT. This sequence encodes CAWSVMLAGDYTGELFF. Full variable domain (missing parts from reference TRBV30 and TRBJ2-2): SQTIHQWPATLVQPVGSPLSLECTVEGTSNPNLYWYRQAAGRGLQLLFYSVGIGQISSEVPQNLSASRPQDRQFILSSKKLLLSDSGFYLCAWSVMLAGDYTGELFFGEGSRLTVL.

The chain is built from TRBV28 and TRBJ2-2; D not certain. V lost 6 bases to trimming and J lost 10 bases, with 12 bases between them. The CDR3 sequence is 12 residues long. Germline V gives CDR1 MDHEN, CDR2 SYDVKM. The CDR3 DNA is TGTGCCAGCAGCCCTGGGCTCCCGGAGCTGTTTTTT. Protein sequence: CASSPGLPELFF.

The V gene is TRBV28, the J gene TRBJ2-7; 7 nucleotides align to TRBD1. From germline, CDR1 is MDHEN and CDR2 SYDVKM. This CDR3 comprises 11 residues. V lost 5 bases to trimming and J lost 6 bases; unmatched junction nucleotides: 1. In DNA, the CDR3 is TGTGCCAGCAGTCCAGGGGGCGAGCAGTACTTC. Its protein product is CASSPGGEQYF.

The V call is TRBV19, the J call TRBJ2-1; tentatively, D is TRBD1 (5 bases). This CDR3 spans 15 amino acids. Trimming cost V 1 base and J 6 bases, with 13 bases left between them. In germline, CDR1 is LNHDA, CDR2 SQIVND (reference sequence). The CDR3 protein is CASSIARGRGNEQFF. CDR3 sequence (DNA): TGTGCCAGTAGTATAGCCAGAGGAAGGGGCAATGAGCAGTTCTTC.

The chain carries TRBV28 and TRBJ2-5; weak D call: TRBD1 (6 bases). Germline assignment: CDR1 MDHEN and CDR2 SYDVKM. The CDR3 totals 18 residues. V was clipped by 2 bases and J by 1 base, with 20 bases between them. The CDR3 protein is CASSLDPDFQGPQETQYF. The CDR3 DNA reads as TGTGCCAGCAGTTTAGATCCCGACTTCCAGGGGCCCCAAGAGACCCAGTACTTC.

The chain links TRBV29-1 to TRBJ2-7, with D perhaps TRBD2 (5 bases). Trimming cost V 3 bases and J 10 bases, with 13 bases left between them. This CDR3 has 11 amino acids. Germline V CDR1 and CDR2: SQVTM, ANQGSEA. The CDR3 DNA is TGCAGCGTTGATCGTGGGAGTGTCCAGTACTTC. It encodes CSVDRGSVQYF.

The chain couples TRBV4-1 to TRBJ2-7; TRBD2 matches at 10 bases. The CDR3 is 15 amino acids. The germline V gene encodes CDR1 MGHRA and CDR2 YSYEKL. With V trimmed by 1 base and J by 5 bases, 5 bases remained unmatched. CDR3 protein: CASSQVNLAGDEQYF. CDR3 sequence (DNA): TGCGCCAGCAGCCAAGTAAATCTAGCGGGAGACGAGCAGTACTTC.

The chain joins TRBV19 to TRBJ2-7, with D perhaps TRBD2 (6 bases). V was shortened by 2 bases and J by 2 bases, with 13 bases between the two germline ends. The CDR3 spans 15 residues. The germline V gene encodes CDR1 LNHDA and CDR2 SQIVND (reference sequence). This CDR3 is CASSIYLANPYEQYF. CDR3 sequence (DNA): TGTGCCAGTAGTATATACCTAGCGAACCCCTACGAGCAGTACTTC.

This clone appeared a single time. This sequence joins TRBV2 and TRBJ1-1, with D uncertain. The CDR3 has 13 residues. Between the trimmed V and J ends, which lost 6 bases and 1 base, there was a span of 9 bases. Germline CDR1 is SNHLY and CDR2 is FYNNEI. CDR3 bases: TGTGCCAGCAGGCCCGGTCGGAACACTGAAGCTTTCTTT. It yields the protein CASRPGRNTEAFF.